This TCR beta chain emerged from a study of T cells after yellow fever vaccination. Trimming shortened V by 2 bases and J by 1 base, and 8 bases separated the two germline ends. Germline V lookup: CDR1 SNHLY, CDR2 FYNNEI. The CDR3 consists of 14 residues. TCRdb called the 5' RACE reads again in MiXCR, with one record for every CDR3 protein. This sample has about 630,000 distinct CDR3 sequences, with 9% to 15% found just once. The J gene is TRBJ1-2, the V gene TRBV2; TRBD1 might be the D (5 bases). The TCR sequence derives from a man between 25 and 39 years old who received the YFV17D yellow fever vaccine. The starting material was PBMCs, obtained on the day of the yellow fever booster vaccination. This chain's CDR3 is CASSEWDDNYGYTF. CDR3 nucleotide sequence: TGTGCCAGCAGTGAATGGGACGATAACTATGGCTACACCTTC.